The next 30 T cell receptor beta chains were all read from a single sample in a study of blood T cells in healthy people across ages. A second PCR of 7 to 11 cycles used a sample-barcoded 5' primer and a J-beta primer mix. MiXCR, run by TCRdb on the 5' RACE reads, gives a single entry per CDR3 protein. In the table there are about 1.5 million distinct CDR3 sequences, around 40% of which are singletons. What was sequenced was blood. The source is a woman under 30 in good health.

This clonotype was counted a few times. J is TRBJ1-2 and V is TRBV7-9, with 8 bases that match TRBD1. The ends lost 0 bases at V and 0 bases at J; junction bases unmatched: 6. Germline CDR1 reads SEHNR; CDR2 reads FQNEAQ (reference sequence). CDR3 length equals 17 residues. The CDR3 DNA is TGTGCCAGCAGCTTAGCAAACAGACAGGGGACTAACTATGGCTACACCTTC. This sequence encodes CASSLANRQGTNYGYTF.

The J gene is TRBJ1-5, the V gene TRBV24-1; D not certain. V was shortened by 5 bases and J by 1 base, with 8 bases between the two germline ends. CDR3 size: 14 residues. The germline V gene has CDR1 KGHDR and CDR2 SFDVKD. The CDR3 sequence is CATSGRASNQPQHF. The CDR3 DNA follows: TGTGCCACCAGTGGAAGGGCAAGCAATCAGCCCCAGCATTTT.

At least ten counts were recorded for this clonotype. The chain carries TRBV4-3 and TRBJ2-1; the match to TRBD1 covers 10 bases. Trimming cost V 4 bases and J 4 bases; bases outside gene matches: 4. The germline V gene encodes CDR1 LGHNA and CDR2 YSLEER. This CDR3 contains 15 residues. The CDR3 here is CASSLRDRGYNEQFF. The CDR3 DNA sequence: TGCGCCAGCAGCCTCCGGGACAGGGGTTACAATGAGCAGTTCTTC.

This clonotype has more than one count but fewer than ten. V gene TRBV7-2 combines with J gene TRBJ2-3; a possible D gene is TRBD2 (5 bases). Between the trimmed V and J ends, which lost 1 base and 1 base, there was a span of 12 bases. The CDR3 has 16 residues. Germline CDR1 is SGHTA and CDR2 is FQGNSA. The CDR3 is CASSLEDGGGTDTQYF. The CDR3 DNA reads TGTGCCAGCAGCTTAGAGGACGGAGGCGGCACAGATACGCAGTATTTT.

The chain combines TRBV25-1 with TRBJ2-3, with TRBD1 matching over 9 bases. The CDR3 runs to 15 residues. CDR1 and CDR2 from the germline V gene are MGHDK and SYGVNS. The junction had 7 bases not matched to a gene; V was cut back by 5 bases and J by 4 bases. CDR3 nucleotide sequence: TGTGCCAGCAGTCCCGGGACAGGGCGGGCAGATACGCAGTATTTT. Residues: CASSPGTGRADTQYF.

This chain joins TRBV25-1 and TRBJ1-5; D may be TRBD1 (6 bases). V shed 4 bases and J shed 4 bases, with 14 bases lying between them. This CDR3 has 15 residues. Germline V lookup: CDR1 MGHDK, CDR2 SYGVNS. DNA for the CDR3: TGTGCCAGCAGTGTCTCTGGGGGCAGAAATCAGCCCCAGCATTTT. Its translation: CASSVSGGRNQPQHF.

The chain recombines TRBV20-1 with TRBJ2-4; the match to TRBD2 covers 9 bases. The J call may not be correct, given that the DNA end is closer to TRBJ2-7. Germline lookup yields CDR1 DFQATT and CDR2 SNEGSKA (reference sequence). The CDR3 loop spans 15 amino acids. This CDR3 is CSARDPAGGAYEQYF. As DNA, the CDR3 is TGCAGTGCTAGAGATCCAGCGGGGGGTGCCTACGAGCAGTACTTC.

This chain joins TRBV28 and TRBJ1-2; perhaps TRBD1 as D (6 bases). Germline loops: CDR1 MDHEN, CDR2 SYDVKM. V was pared by 8 bases and J by 0 bases, with 16 bases between. The CDR3 is 15 amino acids. The CDR3 here is CASGRGGDPNYGYTF. In nucleotides, the CDR3 is TGTGCCAGCGGAAGGGGGGGAGATCCTAACTATGGCTACACCTTC.

This clonotype has just a few counts. This chain links TRBV6-5 with TRBJ2-3; 7 bases line up with TRBD1. The CDR3 covers 17 residues. The ends lost 3 bases at V and 2 bases at J; junction bases unmatched: 11. CDR1 MNHEY and CDR2 SVGAGI come from the germline V gene. This CDR3 is CASSYLPLTGVTDTQYF. CDR3 nucleotides: TGTGCCAGCAGTTATCTGCCCTTAACAGGGGTCACAGATACGCAGTATTTT.

The chain combines TRBV7-9 with TRBJ1-1, with a possible D match to TRBD1 (5 bases). The V end was cut by 0 bases, the J end by 1 base, with 12 bases between. From germline, CDR1 is SEHNR and CDR2 FQNEAQ (reference sequence). The CDR3 covers 16 residues. The CDR3 region is CASSLALVRENTEAFF. The CDR3 DNA follows: TGTGCCAGCAGCTTAGCGCTAGTCAGGGAGAACACTGAAGCTTTCTTT.

A few counts support this clonotype. The chain combines TRBV24-1 with TRBJ2-1; TRBD2 matches at 8 bases. Germline-derived CDR1 and CDR2 are KGHDR and SFDVKD. This CDR3 has 16 amino acids. With V trimmed by 0 bases and J by 5 bases, 5 bases remained unmatched. The DNA for the CDR3 is TGTGCCACCAGTGATTTGGGCGGGAGGTCCGACAATGAGCAGTTCTTC. Translation: CATSDLGGRSDNEQFF.

The J gene is TRBJ2-1, the V gene TRBV12-3 or TRBV12-4; tentative D call: TRBD1 (6 bases). V was cut by 3 bases and J by 9 bases, with 21 bases left in between. The length of the CDR3 is 16 residues. DNA for the CDR3: TGTGCCAGCAGTTTCCCCGGGGACACTGCCCTTGGTGAGCAGTTCTTC. Its translation is CASSFPGDTALGEQFF.

The rearrangement links TRBV24-1 to TRBJ2-1; possible D gene TRBD2, 6 bases. V lost 5 bases to trimming and J lost 0 bases, with 13 bases between them. The CDR3 runs 16 residues. Germline V CDR1 and CDR2: KGHDR, SFDVKD. This chain's CDR3 is CATSAVRGSSYNEQFF. As DNA, the CDR3 is TGTGCCACCAGTGCGGTCCGGGGGAGCTCCTACAATGAGCAGTTCTTC.

This clonotype has a handful of counts. This chain links TRBV3-1 with TRBJ2-7; possible D gene TRBD2, 6 bases. The DNA end favors TRBJ2-5, so the J call may be wrong. The CDR3 runs to 16 residues. Germline CDR1 and CDR2: LGHDT and YNNKEL (reference sequence). The chain's CDR3 is CASSQDLAGRKATQYF. The CDR3 DNA reads as TGTGCCAGCAGCCAAGATCTCGCGGGGCGGAAAGCGACCCAGTACTTC.

This clonotype is a singleton in its sample. This chain joins TRBV9 and TRBJ1-1; a possible D gene is TRBD1 (6 bases). Per the germline V gene, CDR1 is SGDLS and CDR2 is YYNGEE. The CDR3 runs 17 residues. The germline V and J ends were trimmed by 0 bases and 4 bases, with 19 bases remaining between them. CDR3 sequence reads: CASSVATGASGVTEAFF. CDR3 sequence (DNA): TGTGCCAGCAGCGTAGCTACGGGGGCCTCCGGGGTCACTGAAGCTTTCTTT. The variable domain in full, completed from reference TRBV9 and TRBJ1-1, reads DSGVTQTPKHLITATGQRVTLRCSPRSGDLSVYWYQQSLDQGLQFLIQYYNGEERAKGNILERFSAQQFPDLHSELNLSSLELGDSALYFCASSVATGASGVTEAFFGQGTRLTVV.

The rearrangement uses TRBV2 and TRBJ1-5; TRBD1 matches at 7 bases. The CDR3 is 16 residues long. V lost 4 bases to trimming and J lost 1 base; unmatched junction nucleotides: 7. Germline CDR1 reads SNHLY; CDR2 reads FYNNEI. CDR3 DNA sequence: TGTGCCAGCAGTGTTGAGGGGGCTAGGAGCAATCAGCCCCAGCATTTT. Its translation: CASSVEGARSNQPQHF. The full variable domain, in which reference TRBV2 and TRBJ1-5 provide the parts outside the CDR3, is EPEVTQTPSHQVTQMGQEVILRCVPISNHLYFYWYRQILGQKVEFLVSFYNNEISEKSEIFDDQFSVERPDGSNFTLKIRSTKLEDSAMYFCASSVEGARSNQPQHFGDGTRLSIL.

This clonotype has a handful of counts. J is TRBJ1-4 and V is TRBV20-1; D not resolved. Deletions cut 0 bases from V and 11 bases from J, with 16 bases between. Looked up from germline, CDR1 is DFQATT and CDR2 is SNEGSKA (reference sequence). The CDR3 sequence is 14 residues long. The CDR3 is CSARDRGRSRKLFF. Here the CDR3 DNA reads TGCAGTGCTAGAGATCGAGGCAGGTCGAGGAAACTGTTTTTT.

This clonotype has a handful of counts. The chain uses TRBV6-5 and TRBJ1-2; tentatively, D is TRBD1 (5 bases). The CDR3 covers 14 residues. V was clipped by 6 bases and J by 4 bases, with 15 bases between them. Germline CDR1 MNHEY, CDR2 SVGAGI. The CDR3 protein is CASRDGGTLYGYTF. The CDR3 DNA reads TGTGCCAGCAGGGACGGGGGGACCCTCTATGGCTACACCTTC.

This clonotype was seen only a few times. The chain couples TRBV9 to TRBJ1-2; D possibly corresponds to TRBD1 (5 bases). The CDR3 runs 14 residues. Germline assignment: CDR1 SGDLS and CDR2 YYNGEE. Trimming removed 3 bases at V and 5 bases at J, with 14 bases between. The CDR3 region is CASSDPSGHYGYTF. The CDR3 region has the DNA TGTGCCAGCAGCGACCCCTCAGGACATTATGGCTACACCTTC.

The V gene is TRBV7-2, the J gene TRBJ2-3, with TRBD2 identical over 7 bases. J lost 6 bases, V lost 1 base, and 7 bases had no gene match. The CDR3 has 15 amino acids. Per germline, CDR1 SGHTA and CDR2 FQGNSA. CDR3 bases: TGTGCCAGCAGCTTAGGGTCCAGCGGGGTTGATACGCAGTATTTT. Translation: CASSLGSSGVDTQYF. The full variable domain, its missing parts supplied by reference TRBV7-2 and TRBJ2-3, is GAGVSQSPSNKVTEKGKDVELRCDPISGHTALYWYRQSLGQGLEFLIYFQGNSAPDKSGLPSDRFSAERTGGSVSTLTIQRTQQEDSAVYLCASSLGSSGVDTQYFGPGTRLTVL.

This clonotype was seen only a few times. This chain links TRBV5-1 with TRBJ2-1; 11 bases are shared with TRBD2. Germline values: CDR1 SGHRS, CDR2 YFSETQ. Losses at the gene ends were 1 base for V and 8 bases for J; bases not matched to a gene: 8. The CDR3 length is 16 residues. CDR3 DNA sequence: TGCGCCAGCAGCTTGTTTCTAGCGGGGGGATTCGATGAGCAGTTCTTC. This codes for CASSLFLAGGFDEQFF.

This clonotype was counted many times. The chain carries TRBV10-3 and TRBJ2-3; the D gene is possibly TRBD2 (5 bases). The CDR3 spans 13 residues. V was clipped by 4 bases and J by 2 bases, with 7 bases between them. CDR1 and CDR2 from the germline V gene are ENHRY and SYGVKD. The CDR3 DNA sequence: TGTGCCATCAGTGGACTACTCACAGATACGCAGTATTTT. Its translation is CAISGLLTDTQYF.

The gene calls are TRBV7-6 and TRBJ2-5, with TRBD1 matching 12 bases. The V gene's germline CDR1 is SGHVS and CDR2 FNYEAQ. J was trimmed by 13 bases and V by 0 bases; bases with no gene match: 12. The CDR3 consists of 16 residues. CDR3 in amino acids: CASSLAPPGTGGERYF. The CDR3 DNA reads TGTGCCAGCAGCTTAGCCCCCCCCGGGACAGGGGGCGAGCGGTACTTC.

This clonotype was detected once. J is TRBJ1-1 and V is TRBV19; 8 positions agree with TRBD1. V was clipped by 6 bases and J by 4 bases; unmatched bases: 10. CDR1 is LNHDA and CDR2 is SQIVND in the germline V gene (reference sequence). The CDR3 runs to 15 residues. The CDR3 is CASSITTGAGTEAFF. The CDR3 coding sequence is TGTGCCAGTAGCATAACGACAGGGGCGGGCACTGAAGCTTTCTTT.

This chain connects TRBV7-3 to TRBJ2-1; D ambiguous. The germline CDR1 and CDR2 sequences are SGHTA and FQGTGA. Between the trimmed V and J ends, which lost 3 bases and 7 bases, there was a span of 10 bases. CDR3 length: 13 amino acids. The CDR3 bases are TGTGCCAGCAGCTTGTTACTTGAGAATGAGCAGTTCTTC. It translates to CASSLLLENEQFF.

The J gene is TRBJ2-2, the V gene TRBV6-5; TRBD1 matches 7 bases. In germline, CDR1 is MNHEY, CDR2 SVGAGI. The V and J ends lost 0 bases and 4 bases, in that order; junction bases with no gene match: 2. The CDR3 consists of 15 residues. CDR3 in DNA: TGTGCCAGCAGTTACTCAGGGGGCGGCACCGGGGAGCTGTTTTTT. Translated: CASSYSGGGTGELFF.

The chain joins TRBV7-2 to TRBJ2-1; TRBD2 aligns across 12 bases. The trim removed 4 bases at V and 6 bases at J, leaving 10 bases unmatched. Germline CDR1 SGHTA, CDR2 FQGNSA. CDR3 size: 17 residues. CDR3 DNA sequence: TGTGCCAGCAGCTCTAGCGGGGGGGCCTTTTGGATCAATGAGCAGTTCTTC. This translates into CASSSSGGAFWINEQFF. The whole variable domain, filled in from reference TRBV7-2 and TRBJ2-1, reads GAGVSQSPSNKVTEKGKDVELRCDPISGHTALYWYRQSLGQGLEFLIYFQGNSAPDKSGLPSDRFSAERTGGSVSTLTIQRTQQEDSAVYLCASSSSGGAFWINEQFFGPGTRLTVL.

The chain joins TRBV28 to TRBJ2-7; D remains unclear. V was cut by 6 bases and J by 4 bases, with 16 bases left in between. CDR1 and CDR2 from the germline V gene are MDHEN and SYDVKM. This CDR3 spans 14 amino acids. The CDR3 loop reads CASRRREVWYEQYF. The CDR3 DNA reads TGTGCCAGCAGACGACGAGAAGTGTGGTACGAGCAGTACTTC.

This chain uses TRBV27 with TRBJ2-2, with TRBD1 matching over 9 bases. J lost 5 bases, V lost 2 bases, and 9 bases had no gene match. CDR3 length: 17 amino acids. Germline CDR1 MNHEY, CDR2 SMNVEV (reference sequence). DNA for the CDR3: TGTGCCAGCAGTTTAATTTTGGGGACAGGGTATACCGGGGAGCTGTTTTTT. It translates to CASSLILGTGYTGELFF.

In this sample, this clonotype turned up a few times. The chain uses TRBV20-1 and TRBJ2-1, with a possible D match to TRBD2 (6 bases). Deletions cut 6 bases from V and 2 bases from J, with 11 bases between. CDR1 is DFQATT, CDR2 SNEGSKA, per germline (reference sequence). This CDR3 region has 13 residues. The CDR3 sequence: CSARGFTYNEQFF. CDR3 DNA: TGCAGTGCACGGGGGTTCACCTACAATGAGCAGTTCTTC.